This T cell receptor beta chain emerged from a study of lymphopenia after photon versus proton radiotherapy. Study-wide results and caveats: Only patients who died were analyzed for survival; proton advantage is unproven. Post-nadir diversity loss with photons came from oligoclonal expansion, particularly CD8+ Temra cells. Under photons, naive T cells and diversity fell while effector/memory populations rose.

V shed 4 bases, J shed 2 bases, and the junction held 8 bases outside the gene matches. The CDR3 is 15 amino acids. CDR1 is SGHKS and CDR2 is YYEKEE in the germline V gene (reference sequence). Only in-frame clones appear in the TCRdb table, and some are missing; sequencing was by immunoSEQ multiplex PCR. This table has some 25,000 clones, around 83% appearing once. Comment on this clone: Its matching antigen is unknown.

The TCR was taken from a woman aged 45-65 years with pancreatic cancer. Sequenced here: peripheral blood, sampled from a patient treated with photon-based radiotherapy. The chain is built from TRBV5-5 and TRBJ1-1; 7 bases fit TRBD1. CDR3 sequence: CASSPEGAPNTEAFF. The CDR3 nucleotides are TGTGCCAGCAGCCCGGAGGGGGCCCCAAACACTGAAGCTTTCTTT.